The 26 T cell receptor beta chains presented below share a single source sample, sequenced in a study of blood T cell repertoires in COVID-19. Profiling relied on immunoSEQ multiplex PCR, and the TCRdb table lists in-frame clones only, not all of them. The sample holds about 110,000 clones; 70% to 75% are singletons and the top ten take roughly 0.86%. The specimen was peripheral blood. The receptors stem from a human donor with acute or convalescent COVID-19. The donor label of this sample is uncertain.

This clone was seen a handful of times. V is TRBV30 and J is TRBJ1-4, with unresolved D. With 2 bases removed from V and 4 bases from J, the gap between germline ends came to 8 bases. The CDR3 sequence is 13 residues long. CDR1 is GTSNPN and CDR2 is SVGIG in the germline V gene (reference sequence). The DNA of the CDR3 is TGTGCCTGGAGTAATAGATTTAATGAAAAACTGTTTTTT. It is translated as CAWSNRFNEKLFF. Complete variable domain (other parts from reference TRBV30 and TRBJ1-4): SQTIHQWPATLVQPVGSPLSLECTVEGTSNPNLYWYRQAAGRGLQLLFYSVGIGQISSEVPQNLSASRPQDRQFILSSKKLLLSDSGFYLCAWSNRFNEKLFFGSGTQLSVL.

The V gene is TRBV18, the J gene TRBJ1-1, with D unresolved. CDR1 and CDR2 from the germline V gene are KGHSH and LQKENI. The V end was cut by 2 bases, the J end by 10 bases, with 11 bases between. The CDR3 totals 12 residues. The CDR3 sequence is CASSPNTNRAFF. Here the CDR3 DNA reads TGTGCCAGCTCACCAAACACCAACCGAGCTTTCTTT.

The V gene is TRBV29-1, the J gene TRBJ1-1; 8 bases line up with TRBD1. The CDR3 contains 14 residues. Per the germline V gene, CDR1 is SQVTM and CDR2 is ANQGSEA. Unmatched junction bases numbered 7, after V lost 7 bases and J lost 0 bases. The chain's CDR3 is CSAGGQALNTEAFF. DNA of the CDR3: TGCAGCGCCGGGGGACAGGCGTTGAACACTGAAGCTTTCTTT.

V usage is TRBV5-1 and J usage is TRBJ2-7; TRBD2 matches at 14 bases. The CDR3 is 15 amino acids. The V segment lost 4 bases and the J segment 2 bases; nucleotides outside the gene matches: 2. The germline V gene has CDR1 SGHRS and CDR2 YFSETQ. The CDR3 reads CASSAGLAGAYEQYV. CDR3 DNA sequence: TGCGCCAGCAGCGCGGGACTAGCGGGGGCCTACGAGCAGTACGTC.

This clone was recorded many times. The rearrangement links TRBV12-5 to TRBJ1-2, with 8 bases matching TRBD1. After removal of 6 bases from V and 5 bases from J, the junction contained 5 bases not matched to a gene. CDR3 length equals 13 residues. Germline CDR1 and CDR2: LGHNT and FRNRAP. CDR3 coding DNA: TGTGCTAGTGGCAGGGGACAGGCGTATGGCTACACCTTC. Its translation is CASGRGQAYGYTF. Based on the CDR3 plus reference TRBV12-5 and TRBJ1-2, the full variable domain is DARVTQTPRHKVTEMGQEVTMRCQPILGHNTVFWYRQTMMQGLELLAYFRNRAPLDDSGMPKDRFSAEMPDATLATLKIQPSEPRDSAVYFCASGRGQAYGYTFGSGTRLTVV.

The chain employs TRBV10-3 and TRBJ1-1; 7 nucleotides agree with TRBD1. After removal of 2 bases from V and 7 bases from J, the junction contained 1 base not matched to a gene. The CDR3 extends over 12 amino acids. Germline values: CDR1 ENHRY, CDR2 SYGVKD. The chain's CDR3 is CAISETGVEAFF. The CDR3 DNA follows: TGTGCCATCAGTGAGACAGGGGTTGAAGCTTTCTTT.

The V gene is TRBV4-1, the J gene TRBJ2-2; D perhaps matches TRBD1 (5 bases). The V and J ends lost 3 bases and 0 bases respectively, with 5 bases between them. The CDR3 length is 14 residues. The germline gives CDR1 MGHRA, CDR2 YSYEKL. The chain's CDR3 is CASSQDTNTGELFF. The CDR3 DNA sequence: TGCGCCAGCAGCCAGGACACGAACACCGGGGAGCTGTTTTTT.

This clone was picked up one time. CDR3 protein: CASRTGTRNNSPLHF. CDR3 bases: TGTGCCAGCAGGACCGGGACAAGAAATAATTCACCCCTCCACTTT. The chain joins TRBV9 to TRBJ1-6; a weak D match, TRBD1 (6 bases). The CDR3 totals 15 residues. The V gene lost 5 bases and the J gene lost 5 bases, with 14 bases spanning the gap. Germline lookup yields CDR1 SGDLS and CDR2 YYNGEE. Complete variable domain (other parts from reference TRBV9 and TRBJ1-6): DSGVTQTPKHLITATGQRVTLRCSPRSGDLSVYWYQQSLDQGLQFLIQYYNGEERAKGNILERFSAQQFPDLHSELNLSSLELGDSALYFCASRTGTRNNSPLHFGNGTRLTVT.

The chain links TRBV5-1 to TRBJ1-1, with 7 bases identical to TRBD1. Per the germline V gene, CDR1 is SGHRS and CDR2 is YFSETQ. This CDR3 has 13 amino acids. J lost 3 bases, V lost 1 base, and 0 bases had no gene match. CDR3 bases: TGCGCCAGCAGCTTGACAGGGGACACTGAAGCTTTCTTT. Its protein product is CASSLTGDTEAFF.

The chain couples TRBV5-4 to TRBJ2-1; maybe TRBD2 (6 bases). Trimming took 4 bases from V and 12 from J, leaving 35 bases between them. Germline assignment: CDR1 SGHNT and CDR2 YYREEE (reference sequence). This CDR3 is built from 19 residues. The CDR3 region has the DNA TGTGCCAGCAGCACTGGGGGGTCGCCTACAATGAGCAGTTCTTTGGGGCAGTTCTTC. Its translation is CASSTGGSPTMSSSLGQFF.

The rearrangement links TRBV5-4 to TRBJ1-6, with 10 bases fitting TRBD1. The CDR3 consists of 15 residues. The V gene's germline CDR1 is SGHNT and CDR2 YYREEE (reference sequence). V trimming: 2 bases; J trimming: 10 bases; junction bases outside the gene matches: 6. CDR3 bases: TGTGCCAGCAGCTTTGGAGGGACAGGGGCCTCACCCCTCCACTTT. Translation: CASSFGGTGASPLHF.

The chain is built from TRBV24-1 and TRBJ2-5; perhaps TRBD1 as D (5 bases). The V gene's germline CDR1 is KGHDR and CDR2 SFDVKD. The germline V and J ends were trimmed by 2 bases and 1 base, with 10 bases remaining between them. CDR3 size: 15 residues. CDR3 in DNA: TGTGCCACCAGTGATTCGGCAGGGTCCCAAGAGACCCAGTACTTC. This encodes CATSDSAGSQETQYF.

The chain recombines TRBV6-2 or TRBV6-3 with TRBJ1-2, with TRBD1 matching over 9 bases. This CDR3 has 17 residues. Germline values: CDR1 MNHEY, CDR2 SVGEGT. J gave up 1 base and V 5 bases, and 11 bases lay outside the gene matches. CDR3 residues: CASSQSTGTGINYGYTF. The CDR3 DNA reads as TGTGCCAGCAGTCAAAGTACCGGGACAGGGATTAACTATGGCTACACCTTC.

The V and J genes are TRBV7-3 and TRBJ2-3; D not certain. The germline V gene has CDR1 SGHTA and CDR2 FQGTGA. CDR3 size: 13 residues. V lost 6 bases to trimming and J lost 2 bases, with 9 bases between them. The CDR3 DNA is TGTGCCAGCAGTTCGGTGAACACAGATACGCAGTATTTT. Amino acids: CASSSVNTDTQYF.

The chain uses TRBV28 and TRBJ1-5; 7 bases line up with TRBD1. Germline loops: CDR1 MDHEN, CDR2 SYDVKM. With V trimmed by 7 bases and J by 4 bases, 13 bases remained unmatched. This CDR3 is 16 amino acids long. The CDR3 loop is CASNIVRRTGNQPQHF. DNA for the CDR3: TGTGCCAGCAATATCGTCCGGCGGACAGGAAATCAGCCCCAGCATTTT.

The rearrangement joins TRBV3-1 (or the pseudogene TRBV3-2) to TRBJ1-4; D is ambiguous. CDR3 length: 14 residues. Germline assignment: CDR1 LGHDT and CDR2 YNNKEL (reference sequence). V was clipped by 3 bases and J by 4 bases, with 9 bases between them. The CDR3 DNA is TGTGCCAGCAGCCAGCGGAAGCTTAATGAAAAACTGTTTTTT. The encoded protein is CASSQRKLNEKLFF.

This clone appeared a few times. The chain has TRBV3-1 (or the pseudogene TRBV3-2) and TRBJ2-4; 10 nucleotides match TRBD2. Germline V gene sequence: CDR1 LGHDT, CDR2 YNNKEL (reference sequence). J was trimmed by 7 bases and V by 3 bases; bases with no gene match: 3. The CDR3 consists of 14 residues. In DNA, the CDR3 is TGTGCCAGCAGCCAGATGACTAGCGGGAACATTCAGTACTTC. Amino acids: CASSQMTSGNIQYF.

The rearrangement uses TRBV5-1 and TRBJ1-6, with 9 bases identical to TRBD1. Looked up from germline, CDR1 is SGHRS and CDR2 is YFSETQ. The length of the CDR3 is 15 residues. After removal of 3 bases from V and 6 bases from J, the junction contained 4 bases not matched to a gene. CDR3 sequence reads: CASSSGTGPNSPLHF. The CDR3 coding sequence is TGCGCCAGCAGCTCAGGGACAGGGCCTAATTCACCCCTCCACTTT.

This clone was counted ten times or more. V usage is TRBV18 and J usage is TRBJ2-5; possibly TRBD2 for D (5 bases). Trimming left V 2 bases short and J 2 bases short, with 15 bases between. Looked up from germline, CDR1 is KGHSH and CDR2 is LQKENI. The CDR3 is made up of 16 amino acids. The CDR3 DNA follows: TGTGCCAGCTCACCAGCCAGAGGGCCAAGACAAGAGACCCAGTACTTC. Amino acids: CASSPARGPRQETQYF. The variable domain in full, with the rest retrieved from reference TRBV18 and TRBJ2-5, is NAGVMQNPRHLVRRRGQEARLRCSPMKGHSHVYWYRQLPEEGLKFMVYLQKENIIDESGMPKERFSAEFPKEGPSILRIQQVVRGDSAAYFCASSPARGPRQETQYFGPGTRLLVL.

This chain joins TRBV5-4 and TRBJ1-2; perhaps TRBD1 as D (6 bases). With 5 bases removed from V and 6 bases from J, the gap between germline ends came to 23 bases. This CDR3 is 16 amino acids long. The germline gives CDR1 SGHNT, CDR2 YYREEE (reference sequence). CDR3 in amino acids: CASSSEADSLLDGYTF. The CDR3 nucleotides are TGTGCCAGCAGTTCTGAGGCGGACAGTCTCCTAGATGGCTACACCTTC.

The chain couples TRBV18 to TRBJ2-1, with 8 bases fitting TRBD1. The germline CDR1 and CDR2 sequences are KGHSH and LQKENI. V lost 8 bases, J lost 10 bases, and 10 bases stayed unmatched. The CDR3 loop spans 13 amino acids. CDR3 nucleotide sequence: TGTGCCAGCGCCCGGGGACAGGTTGGCGAGCAGTTCTTC. Its protein is CASARGQVGEQFF. The full variable domain, with the rest looked up from reference TRBV18 and TRBJ2-1, is NAGVMQNPRHLVRRRGQEARLRCSPMKGHSHVYWYRQLPEEGLKFMVYLQKENIIDESGMPKERFSAEFPKEGPSILRIQQVVRGDSAAYFCASARGQVGEQFFGPGTRLTVL.

Regarding this clone: Other DNA sequences in this sample translate to the same CDR3. The chain links TRBV5-6 to TRBJ1-1; D call uncertain. The germline V gene has CDR1 SGHDT and CDR2 YYEEEE. This CDR3 comprises 12 residues. V lost 1 base and J 4 bases, leaving 5 bases between the germline ends. The CDR3 region is CASSLRGTEAFF. CDR3 DNA sequence: TGTGCCAGCAGCTTGCGAGGCACTGAAGCTTTCTTT.

This clone was seen a single time. The chain employs TRBV4-1 and TRBJ2-1, with TRBD2 as a possible D gene (7 bases). The CDR3 has 14 amino acids. V shed 4 bases and J shed 3 bases, with 10 bases lying between them. Germline V gene data show CDR1 as MGHRA and CDR2 as YSYEKL. The CDR3 protein is CASSRGGRYNEQFF. The CDR3 DNA reads TGCGCCAGCAGCCGGGGGGGGCGCTACAATGAGCAGTTCTTC.

In this sample, this clone turned up once. The chain employs TRBV28 and TRBJ1-3, with TRBD1 matching over 10 bases. V shed 5 bases and J 0 bases; nucleotides not matched to a gene: 19. Germline V lookup: CDR1 MDHEN, CDR2 SYDVKM. CDR3 length equals 21 residues. CDR3 residues: CASSLPPPGQGWKDSGNTIYF. The CDR3, as DNA: TGTGCCAGCAGTCTTCCGCCGCCGGGACAGGGGTGGAAGGACTCTGGAAACACCATATATTTT.

The J gene is TRBJ2-5, the V gene TRBV4-1, with D possibly TRBD2 on 5 matching bases. Germline V CDR1 and CDR2: MGHRA, YSYEKL. Trimming stripped 4 bases from V and 5 bases from J, with 11 bases between. CDR3 size: 13 residues. Written as DNA, the CDR3 is TGCGCCAGCAGCCGCTACCGAGGGGAGACCCAGTACTTC. This encodes CASSRYRGETQYF.

The chain has TRBV10-3 and TRBJ2-3, with 12 bases lining up with TRBD2. J was trimmed by 0 bases and V by 6 bases; bases with no gene match: 10. This CDR3 region has 18 residues. From germline, CDR1 is ENHRY and CDR2 SYGVKD. The CDR3 coding sequence is TGTGCCATCAGCCCCGGGCTAGCGGGGGGGCATAGCACAGATACGCAGTATTTT. Amino acids: CAISPGLAGGHSTDTQYF.